Listed below are T cell receptor beta chains from one sample, sequenced in a study of blood T cell repertoires in COVID-19. Repertoires were generated with immunoSEQ multiplex PCR, while TCRdb's copy carries only in-frame clones and drops some. The top ten clones hold around 2.7% of a sample with fewer than 200,000 clones, 84% of them seen once. The specimen was peripheral blood. These receptor sequences come from a woman of 80 years or more with COVID-19, enrolled during active disease. Each CDR3 is given with its conserved first and last residue. Fields, in order: CDR3 protein, CDR3 DNA, clone size, D gene, J gene, V gene. D genes are given only for firm matches. Clone size is stated in some rows and not others, as once, few, many or a class when expanded.

CDR3aa: CASSLTGGFDQGLRGYTF
CDR3nt: TGTGCCAGCAGCTTAACTGGTGGCTTCGACCAGGGCCTAAGAGGCTACACCTTC
abundance: once
d_gene: -
j_gene: TRBJ1-2
v_gene: TRBV7-3

CDR3aa: CASSLGLAGERETQYF
CDR3nt: TGTGCCAGCAGCTTAGGCCTAGCGGGAGAGAGGGAGACCCAGTACTTC
abundance: -
d_gene: TRBD2
j_gene: TRBJ2-5
v_gene: TRBV11-3

CDR3aa: CASSLGAGGRGAFF
CDR3nt: TGTGCCAGCAGCTTGGGTGCGGGCGGGAGGGGGGCTTTCTTT
abundance: -
d_gene: -
j_gene: TRBJ1-1
v_gene: TRBV7-8

CDR3aa: CASRKGLAGGPHQETQYF
CDR3nt: TGTGCCAGCAGGAAGGGACTAGCGGGAGGGCCGCATCAAGAGACCCAGTACTTC
abundance: -
d_gene: TRBD2
j_gene: TRBJ2-5
v_gene: TRBV2

CDR3aa: CASSSLAGVDEQYF
CDR3nt: TGTGCCAGCAGTTCTCTAGCGGGAGTTGACGAGCAGTACTTC
abundance: -
d_gene: TRBD2
j_gene: TRBJ2-7
v_gene: TRBV27

CDR3aa: CASSVGQDAYNEQFF
CDR3nt: TGTGCCAGCAGCGTGGGACAGGATGCCTACAATGAGCAGTTCTTC
abundance: -
d_gene: TRBD1
j_gene: TRBJ2-1
v_gene: TRBV5-6

CDR3aa: CASSYVDSPLHF
CDR3nt: TGCGCCAGCAGCTATGTGGATTCACCCCTCCACTTT
abundance: -
d_gene: -
j_gene: TRBJ1-6
v_gene: TRBV10-2

CDR3aa: CASKAGIAYNEQFF
CDR3nt: TGTGCCAGCAAAGCGGGAATAGCTTACAATGAGCAGTTCTTC
abundance: -
d_gene: TRBD2
j_gene: TRBJ2-1
v_gene: TRBV6-5

CDR3aa: CASSETLYEQYF
CDR3nt: TGTGCCAGCAGCGAGACTTTGTACGAGCAGTACTTC
abundance: -
d_gene: -
j_gene: TRBJ2-7
v_gene: TRBV12-3/TRBV12-4

CDR3aa: CASSSGQSYNSPLHF
CDR3nt: TGTGCCAGTAGTTCGGGACAAAGCTATAATTCACCCCTCCACTTT
abundance: -
d_gene: -
j_gene: TRBJ1-6
v_gene: TRBV19

CDR3aa: CASSLDSSYNEQFF
CDR3nt: TGCGCCAGCAGTTTGGACAGTTCCTACAATGAGCAGTTCTTC
abundance: few
d_gene: -
j_gene: TRBJ2-1
v_gene: TRBV10-1

CDR3aa: CATSVGGLYNEQFF
CDR3nt: TGTGCCACCAGTGTTGGAGGGCTCTACAATGAGCAGTTCTTC
abundance: -
d_gene: -
j_gene: TRBJ2-1
v_gene: TRBV24-1

CDR3aa: CASSRRLAGGTDTQYF
CDR3nt: TGTGCCAGCAGCCGCCGACTAGCGGGGGGCACAGATACGCAGTATTTT
abundance: -
d_gene: TRBD2
j_gene: TRBJ2-3
v_gene: TRBV3-1/TRBV3-2

CDR3aa: CASSLAQGIDGGELFF
CDR3nt: TGTGCCAGCAGCTTAGCACAGGGTATTGATGGCGGGGAGCTGTTTTTT
abundance: -
d_gene: -
j_gene: TRBJ2-2
v_gene: TRBV7-6

CDR3aa: CASRPGGVSPLHF
CDR3nt: TGTGCCAGCAGGCCCGGTGGAGTTTCACCCCTCCACTTT
abundance: -
d_gene: -
j_gene: TRBJ1-6
v_gene: TRBV7-9

CDR3aa: CASSFQGEAEKLFF
CDR3nt: TGTGCCAGCAGTTTCCAGGGGGAGGCTGAAAAACTGTTTTTT
abundance: -
d_gene: TRBD1
j_gene: TRBJ1-4
v_gene: TRBV2

CDR3aa: CASSHSGRATGELFF
CDR3nt: TGTGCCAGCAGCCACAGCGGGAGGGCCACCGGGGAGCTGTTTTTT
abundance: -
d_gene: TRBD2
j_gene: TRBJ2-2
v_gene: TRBV3-1/TRBV3-2

CDR3aa: CASSSRQERNF
CDR3nt: TGTGCCAGTAGTAGCCGACAGGAGAGGAACTTC
abundance: -
d_gene: -
j_gene: TRBJ2-5
v_gene: TRBV19

CDR3aa: CASSQGTAVTDTQYF
CDR3nt: TGCGCCAGCAGCCAAGGAACAGCGGTCACAGATACGCAGTATTTT
abundance: -
d_gene: -
j_gene: TRBJ2-3
v_gene: TRBV4-1

CDR3aa: CASSLIGQNQETQYF
CDR3nt: TGTGCCAGCAGCTTAATTGGGCAGAATCAAGAGACCCAGTACTTC
abundance: -
d_gene: -
j_gene: TRBJ2-5
v_gene: TRBV7-2